The present T cell receptor (beta chain) was sequenced within a study of cytomegalovirus exposure and HLA in healthy donors. Overall study: Earlier work reported 90 million to 120 million unique TCR beta sequences from about 170 million T cells.

60 Vbeta and 13 Jbeta primers were used in PCR. Assay used: immunoSEQ multiplex PCR; TCRdb lists only in-frame clones, some missing. The sample carries about 170,000 clones, approximately 72% recorded once. Findings of the study overall: TCR association rates varied by HLA locus in a later analysis, with DRB1 highest and HLA-C lowest.

Germline CDR1 is LGHNA and CDR2 is YNFKEQ. With V trimmed by 4 bases and J by 5 bases, 9 bases remained unmatched. The CDR3 extends over 17 amino acids. With respect to this clone: Its specificity is not known.

The V gene is TRBV4-2, the J gene TRBJ2-1, with 12 bases fitting TRBD2. The source material was PBMCs. The receptor's source is a female donor in good health and CMV-seronegative. The CDR3 here is CASSRETSGSWDNEQFF. CDR3 in DNA: TGTGCCAGCAGCCGCGAGACTAGCGGGAGTTGGGACAATGAGCAGTTCTTC.